This entry describes one T cell receptor beta chain. These data originate in a study of blood T cell repertoires in COVID-19. Profiling relied on immunoSEQ multiplex PCR, and the TCRdb table lists in-frame clones only, not all of them. The table lists approximately 140,000 clones, around four fifths of them singletons. This receptor was taken from a man aged 35 to 55 with acute COVID-19. Sequencing was carried out using PBMCs or T cells enriched from blood (not recorded which).

In nucleotides, the CDR3 is TGTGCCAGCAGTTTAACTTATAATTCACCCCTCCACTTT. Amino acid sequence: CASSLTYNSPLHF. The chain combines TRBV27 with TRBJ1-6; D remains ambiguous. Trimming took 2 bases from V and 4 from J, leaving 3 bases between them. Germline loops: CDR1 MNHEY, CDR2 SMNVEV (reference sequence). The CDR3 runs to 13 residues.